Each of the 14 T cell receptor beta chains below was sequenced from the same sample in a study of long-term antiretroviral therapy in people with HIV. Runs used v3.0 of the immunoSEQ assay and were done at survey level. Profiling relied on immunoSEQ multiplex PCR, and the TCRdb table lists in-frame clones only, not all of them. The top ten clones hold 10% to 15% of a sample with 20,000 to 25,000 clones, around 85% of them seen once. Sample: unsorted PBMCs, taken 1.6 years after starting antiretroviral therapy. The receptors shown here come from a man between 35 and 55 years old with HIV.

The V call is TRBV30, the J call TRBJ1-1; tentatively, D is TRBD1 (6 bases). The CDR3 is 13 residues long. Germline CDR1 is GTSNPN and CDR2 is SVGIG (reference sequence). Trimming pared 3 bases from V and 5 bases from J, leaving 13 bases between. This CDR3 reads CAWSLDRSTEAFF. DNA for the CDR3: TGTGCCTGGAGCCTGGACAGAAGTACTGAAGCTTTCTTT.

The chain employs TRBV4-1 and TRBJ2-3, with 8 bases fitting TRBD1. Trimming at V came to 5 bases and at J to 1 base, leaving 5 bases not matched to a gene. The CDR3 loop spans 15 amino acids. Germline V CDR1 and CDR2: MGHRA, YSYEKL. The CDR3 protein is CASSVPGQGTDTQYF. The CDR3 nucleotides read TGCGCCAGCAGCGTTCCGGGACAGGGCACAGATACGCAGTATTTT.

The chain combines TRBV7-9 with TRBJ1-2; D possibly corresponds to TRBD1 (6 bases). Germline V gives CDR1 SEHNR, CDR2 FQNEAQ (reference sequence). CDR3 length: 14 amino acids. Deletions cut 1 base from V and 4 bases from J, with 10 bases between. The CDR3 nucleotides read TGTGCCAGCAGCTTAGGCGGACAGCTCTATGGCTACACCTTC. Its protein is CASSLGGQLYGYTF.

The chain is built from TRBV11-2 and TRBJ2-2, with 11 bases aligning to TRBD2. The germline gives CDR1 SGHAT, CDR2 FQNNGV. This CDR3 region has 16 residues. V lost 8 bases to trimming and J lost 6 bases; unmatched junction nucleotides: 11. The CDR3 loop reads CASVTYSGRAAGELFF. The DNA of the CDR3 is TGTGCCAGCGTTACCTATAGCGGGAGGGCCGCCGGGGAGCTGTTTTTT.

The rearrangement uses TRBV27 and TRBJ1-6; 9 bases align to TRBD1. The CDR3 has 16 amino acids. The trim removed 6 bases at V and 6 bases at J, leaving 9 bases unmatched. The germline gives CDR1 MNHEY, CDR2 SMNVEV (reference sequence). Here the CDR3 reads CASRRDREVVNSPLHF. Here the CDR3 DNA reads TGTGCCAGCAGAAGGGACAGGGAAGTCGTTAATTCACCCCTCCACTTT.

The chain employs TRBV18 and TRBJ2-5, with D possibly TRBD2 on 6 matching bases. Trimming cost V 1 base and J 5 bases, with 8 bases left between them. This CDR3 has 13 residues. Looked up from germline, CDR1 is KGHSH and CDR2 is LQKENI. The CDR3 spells CASSPRTTETQYF. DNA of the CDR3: TGTGCCAGCTCACCACGGACTACCGAGACCCAGTACTTC.

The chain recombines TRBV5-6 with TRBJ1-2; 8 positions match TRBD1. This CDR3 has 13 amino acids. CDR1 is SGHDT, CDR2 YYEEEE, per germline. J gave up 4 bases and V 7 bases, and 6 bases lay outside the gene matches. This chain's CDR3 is CASLGQGGYGYTF. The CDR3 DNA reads TGTGCCAGCCTCGGACAGGGTGGCTATGGCTACACCTTC.

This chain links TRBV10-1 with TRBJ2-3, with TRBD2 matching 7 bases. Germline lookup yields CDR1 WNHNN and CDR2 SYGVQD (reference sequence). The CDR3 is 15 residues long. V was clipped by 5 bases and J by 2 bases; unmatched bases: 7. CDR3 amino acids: CASSSLLADTDTQYF. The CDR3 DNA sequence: TGCGCCAGCAGTAGTCTTCTAGCGGACACAGATACGCAGTATTTT.

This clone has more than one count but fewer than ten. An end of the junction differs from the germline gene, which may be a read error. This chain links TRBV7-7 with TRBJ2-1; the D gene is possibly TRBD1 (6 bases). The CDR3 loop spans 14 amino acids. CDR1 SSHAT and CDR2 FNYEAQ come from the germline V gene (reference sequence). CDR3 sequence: CASSLGGSYNEQFF. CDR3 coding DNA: TGTGCTAGCAGCTTAGGGGGATCCTACAATGAGCAGTTCTTC.

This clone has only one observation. CDR3 sequence: CASSRGQVGYGYTF. CDR3 nucleotides: TGTGCCAGCAGCCGAGGACAGGTGGGCTATGGCTACACCTTC. V and J are TRBV5-6 and TRBJ1-2, with TRBD1 matching 7 bases. CDR3 length equals 14 residues. V lost 4 bases and J lost 4; bases outside the gene matches: 7. Germline V lookup: CDR1 SGHDT, CDR2 YYEEEE. The variable domain in full, with the rest retrieved from reference TRBV5-6 and TRBJ1-2, is DAGVTQSPTHLIKTRGQQVTLRCSPKSGHDTVSWYQQALGQGPQFIFQYYEEEERQRGNFPDRFSGHQFPNYSSELNVNALLLGDSALYLCASSRGQVGYGYTFGSGTRLTVV.

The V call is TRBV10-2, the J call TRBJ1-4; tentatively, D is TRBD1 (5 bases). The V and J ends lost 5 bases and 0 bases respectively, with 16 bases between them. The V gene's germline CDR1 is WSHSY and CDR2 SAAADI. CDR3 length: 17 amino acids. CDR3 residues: CASSYGPEGATNEKLFF. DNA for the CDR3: TGCGCCAGCAGTTACGGACCCGAAGGGGCAACTAATGAAAAACTGTTTTTT.

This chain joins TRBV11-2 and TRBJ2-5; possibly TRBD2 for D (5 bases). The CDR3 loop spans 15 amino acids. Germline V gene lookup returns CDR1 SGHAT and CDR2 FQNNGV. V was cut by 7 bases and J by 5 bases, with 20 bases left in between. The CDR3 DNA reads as TGTGCCAGCACTGGGCCCGGGCGGGCGATCGAGACCCAGTACTTC. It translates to CASTGPGRAIETQYF.

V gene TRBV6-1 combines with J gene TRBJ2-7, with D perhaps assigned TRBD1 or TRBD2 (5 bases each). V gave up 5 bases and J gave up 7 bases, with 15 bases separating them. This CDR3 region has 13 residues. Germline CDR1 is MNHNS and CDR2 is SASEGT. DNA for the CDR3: TGTGCCAGCAGTCCCAGAGACAGCGGAGAGCAGTACTTC. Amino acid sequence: CASSPRDSGEQYF.

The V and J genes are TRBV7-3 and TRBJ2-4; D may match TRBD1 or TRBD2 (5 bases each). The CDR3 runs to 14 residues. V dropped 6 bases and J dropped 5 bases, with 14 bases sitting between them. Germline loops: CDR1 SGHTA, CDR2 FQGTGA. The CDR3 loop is CASSPGPRENIQYF. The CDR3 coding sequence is TGTGCCAGCAGTCCGGGACCGAGGGAAAACATTCAGTACTTC.